The source of this TCR beta chain is a study of technical replicates of blood from a handful of donors. TCRdb's copy holds only in-frame clones and misses some; the assay was immunoSEQ multiplex PCR. The sample shows under 65,000 clones, roughly 95% of them seen only once. This clone was counted once. The length of the CDR3 is 14 residues. Trimming took 0 bases from V and 0 from J, leaving 7 bases between them. CDR1 SGHKS and CDR2 YYEKEE come from the germline V gene (reference sequence). The sequence was obtained from a human donor in good health. The chain links TRBV5-5 to TRBJ2-7, with TRBD2 as a possible D gene (5 bases). Material for sequencing was T cells isolated from PBMCs. The CDR3 DNA follows: TGTGCCAGCAGCTTGGTGGGGAGCTCCTACGAGCAGTACTTC. Translation gives CASSLVGSSYEQYF.